Below are 30 T cell receptor beta chains sequenced from a single sample in a study of blood T cell repertoires in COVID-19. The repertoire was sequenced with immunoSEQ multiplex PCR; TCRdb's copy has only in-frame clones and lacks some. The sample holds roughly 180,000 clones; roughly 82% are singletons and the top ten take approximately 5.4%. Sequencing was done on a sample of peripheral blood. The receptors stem from a young woman with acute or convalescent COVID-19.

This chain links TRBV5-1 with TRBJ2-1; maybe TRBD1 (6 bases). The CDR3 consists of 17 residues. The germline CDR1 and CDR2 sequences are SGHRS and YFSETQ. Trimming shortened V by 7 bases and J by 3 bases, and 23 bases separated the two germline ends. CDR3: CASAEVSGTTIYNEQFF. Written as DNA, the CDR3 is TGCGCCAGCGCCGAGGTTAGTGGGACAACGATCTACAATGAGCAGTTCTTC.

This rearrangement joins TRBV27 to TRBJ1-2, with D maybe TRBD1 (6 bases). Germline lookup yields CDR1 MNHEY and CDR2 SMNVEV (reference sequence). The CDR3 is 14 residues long. V was shortened by 6 bases and J by 8 bases, with 19 bases between the two germline ends. The CDR3 loop is CASRPDPNRVGYTF. The CDR3 DNA follows: TGTGCCAGCAGGCCGGACCCCAACAGGGTAGGCTACACCTTC.

The chain has TRBV4-3 and TRBJ2-5; D may be TRBD1 (6 bases). From germline, CDR1 is LGHNA and CDR2 YSLEER. The CDR3 totals 16 residues. V shed 1 base and J shed 4 bases, with 16 bases lying between them. Written as DNA, the CDR3 is TGCGCCAGCAGCCAAGGCCCCGACAGGTCGGGAGAGACCCAGTACTTC. Translating it yields CASSQGPDRSGETQYF.

The chain's CDR3 is CASSRDRVTEAFF. CDR3 in DNA: TGTGCCAGCAGCCGGGACAGGGTCACTGAAGCTTTCTTT. V gene TRBV3-1 (or the pseudogene TRBV3-2) combines with J gene TRBJ1-1, with 9 bases aligning to TRBD1. The CDR3 contains 13 residues. Germline-derived CDR1 and CDR2 are LGHDT and YNNKEL (reference sequence). J gave up 4 bases and V 4 bases, and 1 base lay outside the gene matches.

V and J are TRBV6-5 and TRBJ2-1, with 9 bases matching TRBD2. J was trimmed by 0 bases and V by 5 bases; bases with no gene match: 2. CDR1 and CDR2 from the germline V gene are MNHEY and SVGAGI. There are 15 residues in the CDR3. The CDR3 region is CASSRSGSSYNEQFF. CDR3 in DNA: TGTGCCAGCAGTCGTAGCGGGAGCTCCTACAATGAGCAGTTCTTC.

The chain employs TRBV10-1 and TRBJ2-7; D is possibly TRBD1 (5 bases). V was shortened by 1 base and J by 12 bases, with 19 bases between the two germline ends. CDR3 size: 14 residues. Germline V gene data show CDR1 as WNHNN and CDR2 as SYGVQD (reference sequence). This CDR3 reads CASSELTASATPYF. CDR3 coding DNA: TGCGCCAGCAGTGAGTTGACAGCCTCTGCCACACCGTACTTC.

The chain employs TRBV11-2 and TRBJ2-3; 10 bases match TRBD2. Per germline, CDR1 SGHAT and CDR2 FQNNGV. The CDR3 loop spans 15 amino acids. V was clipped by 5 bases and J by 5 bases; unmatched bases: 7. The CDR3 here is CASSLSGGALDTQYF. The CDR3 nucleotides are TGTGCCAGCAGCCTAAGCGGGGGGGCCTTAGATACGCAGTATTTT.

About this clone itself: At one end, the junction sequence differs from germline, possibly due to a read error. Written as DNA, the CDR3 is TGTGCCAGCAGTTTAACCATCTCCGGGACAGGGGTCCTCTTC. This gives the protein CASSLTISGTGVLF. The V and J genes are TRBV27 and TRBJ2-7; 10 positions match TRBD1. The V gene's germline CDR1 is MNHEY and CDR2 SMNVEV (reference sequence). The CDR3 contains 14 residues.

The rearrangement links TRBV14 to TRBJ2-5, with D possibly being TRBD2 (6 bases). The CDR3 spans 14 residues. CDR1 is SGHDN, CDR2 FVKESK, per germline. V dropped 4 bases and J dropped 0 bases, with 9 bases sitting between them. DNA for the CDR3: TGTGCCAGCAGCCTTCGGGACTACCAAGAGACCCAGTACTTC. Amino acids: CASSLRDYQETQYF.

The chain carries TRBV29-1 and TRBJ2-7; perhaps TRBD1 as D (6 bases). CDR3 length equals 12 residues. CDR1 is SQVTM, CDR2 ANQGSEA, per germline. V lost 3 bases to trimming and J lost 2 bases, with 8 bases between them. The DNA for the CDR3 is TGCAGCGTTGAGGGACAAGCCTACGAGCAGTACTTC. Residues: CSVEGQAYEQYF.

V is TRBV28 and J is TRBJ1-2, with 9 positions matching TRBD1. This CDR3 has 16 amino acids. Germline CDR1 and CDR2: MDHEN and SYDVKM. The trim removed 3 bases at V and 6 bases at J, leaving 11 bases unmatched. The DNA of the CDR3 is TGTGCCAGCAGTTTCGTCGCCCTGGGACAGGGTAATGGCTACACCTTC. Protein: CASSFVALGQGNGYTF.

This clone showed up just once. This rearrangement joins TRBV28 to TRBJ2-7; 8 positions match TRBD1. Germline V gene data show CDR1 as MDHEN and CDR2 as SYDVKM. J lost 4 bases, V lost 4 bases, and 6 bases had no gene match. This CDR3 contains 14 residues. This CDR3 reads CASSYAGGSYEQYF. As DNA, the CDR3 is TGTGCCAGCAGTTACGCAGGGGGCTCTTACGAGCAGTACTTC.

This clone was found once. This sequence joins TRBV29-1 and TRBJ1-2; D perhaps matches TRBD1 (6 bases). This CDR3 is built from 13 residues. Germline V lookup: CDR1 SQVTM, CDR2 ANQGSEA. Trimming cost V 4 bases and J 0 bases, with 9 bases left between them. The DNA of the CDR3 is TGCAGCGTTGTCCAGGGGACTAACTATGGCTACACCTTC. Protein sequence: CSVVQGTNYGYTF. The whole variable domain, filled in from reference TRBV29-1 and TRBJ1-2, reads SAVISQKPSRDICQRGTSLTIQCQVDSQVTMMFWYRQQPGQSLTLIATANQGSEATYESGFVIDKFPISRPNLTFSTLTVSNMSPEDSSIYLCSVVQGTNYGYTFGSGTRLTVV.

The chain has TRBV13 and TRBJ2-3, with 12 bases identical to TRBD2. The germline gives CDR1 PRHDT, CDR2 FYEKMQ (reference sequence). The V and J ends lost 3 bases and 7 bases, in that order; junction bases with no gene match: 5. The CDR3 spans 15 residues. The CDR3 loop reads CASSLQTSGGNTQYF. The CDR3 bases are TGTGCCAGCAGCTTGCAGACTAGCGGGGGAAATACGCAGTATTTT.

The rearrangement links TRBV7-9 to TRBJ1-2, with 10 nucleotides matching TRBD1. CDR3 length equals 15 residues. Germline CDR1 is SEHNR and CDR2 is FQNEAQ (reference sequence). J lost 6 bases, V lost 3 bases, and 7 bases had no gene match. The CDR3 DNA sequence: TGTGCCAGCAGCTTTCCGGGACAGGGGTTGCATGGCTACACCTTC. This translates into CASSFPGQGLHGYTF.

CDR3 in DNA: TGTGCCAGCAGCAACCCACAGGGGGCGCATAACTATGGCTACACCTTC. Residues: CASSNPQGAHNYGYTF. This rearrangement joins TRBV7-9 to TRBJ1-2, with TRBD1 identical over 9 bases. J lost 1 base, V lost 5 bases, and 8 bases had no gene match. Looked up from germline, CDR1 is SEHNR and CDR2 is FQNEAQ (reference sequence). The CDR3 is 16 amino acids.

This chain uses TRBV3-1 (or the pseudogene TRBV3-2) with TRBJ2-3; 11 bases are shared with TRBD2. Germline V gives CDR1 LGHDT, CDR2 YNNKEL (reference sequence). V lost 9 bases, J lost 5 bases, and 7 bases stayed unmatched. There are 14 residues in the CDR3. The CDR3 loop reads CASTSGRFLDTQYF. Written as DNA, the CDR3 is TGTGCCAGTACTAGCGGGAGATTTCTAGATACGCAGTATTTT.

The genes are TRBV19 and TRBJ2-7; the D is unclear. With 3 bases removed from V and 5 bases from J, the gap between germline ends came to 11 bases. The CDR3 loop spans 13 amino acids. Germline V CDR1 and CDR2: LNHDA, SQIVND (reference sequence). CDR3 bases: TGTGCCAGTAGTATTGGGCAGGCAGACGAGCAGTACTTC. Its translation: CASSIGQADEQYF.

This clone has a single count. V usage is TRBV3-1 (or the pseudogene TRBV3-2) and J usage is TRBJ2-1, with 7 bases lining up with TRBD2. V shed 4 bases and J 3 bases; nucleotides not matched to a gene: 6. The V gene's germline CDR1 is LGHDT and CDR2 YNNKEL (reference sequence). The CDR3 extends over 15 amino acids. CDR3: CASSLRTGGYNEQFF. CDR3 coding DNA: TGTGCCAGCAGCCTACGAACGGGGGGCTACAATGAGCAGTTCTTC.

With respect to this clone: The same CDR3 also results from other DNA sequences found in this sample. The chain uses TRBV9 and TRBJ2-5; no firm D call. The germline CDR1 and CDR2 sequences are SGDLS and YYNGEE. V was cut by 1 base and J by 4 bases, with 8 bases left in between. CDR3 length equals 13 residues. The CDR3 is CASSVNPGETQYF. The CDR3 DNA follows: TGTGCCAGCAGCGTAAATCCCGGAGAGACCCAGTACTTC.

J is TRBJ2-3 and V is TRBV5-1, with 7 bases identical to TRBD2. The CDR3 sequence is 16 residues long. With 1 base clipped from V and 0 bases from J, the junction kept 5 bases outside the gene matches. The germline CDR1 and CDR2 sequences are SGHRS and YFSETQ. The CDR3 region has the DNA TGCGCCAGCAGCTTGAAAGCGCGGGGGAGCACAGATACGCAGTATTTT. It encodes CASSLKARGSTDTQYF.

The chain recombines TRBV19 with TRBJ2-3, with 9 bases fitting TRBD1. This CDR3 has 15 amino acids. V shed 5 bases and J 1 base; nucleotides not matched to a gene: 4. The germline V gene has CDR1 LNHDA and CDR2 SQIVND (reference sequence). The CDR3 DNA follows: TGTGCCAGTAGTGACAGGGGGTTAGGCACAGATACGCAGTATTTT. It yields the protein CASSDRGLGTDTQYF.

This rearrangement joins TRBV12-3 or TRBV12-4 to TRBJ2-1; no clear D. This CDR3 comprises 13 residues. Trimming removed 3 bases at V and 9 bases at J, with 12 bases between. In nucleotides, the CDR3 is TGTGCCAGCAGTTTGGCGGCTAACTTTGAGCAGTTCTTC. Amino acid sequence: CASSLAANFEQFF.

This clone came up once. The rearrangement links TRBV2 to TRBJ2-7, with 10 bases lining up with TRBD2. The V gene's germline CDR1 is SNHLY and CDR2 FYNNEI. With 7 bases clipped from V and 2 bases from J, the junction kept 5 bases outside the gene matches. This CDR3 is built from 14 residues. CDR3 nucleotide sequence: TGTGCCAGCAACGCCGGGACTAGCGCCTACGAGCAGTACTTC. Translated: CASNAGTSAYEQYF.

This rearrangement joins TRBV5-5 to TRBJ1-2, with D hard to call. CDR3 size: 13 residues. CDR1 is SGHKS and CDR2 is YYEKEE in the germline V gene (reference sequence). Trimming stripped 1 base from V and 1 base from J, with 5 bases between. The CDR3 DNA reads as TGTGCCAGCAGCTTGCAGGTTAACTATGGCTACACCTTC. This encodes CASSLQVNYGYTF.

The V call is TRBV6-2 or TRBV6-3, the J call TRBJ1-6, with 10 bases that match TRBD1. The V gene's germline CDR1 is MNHEY and CDR2 SVGEGT. The CDR3 extends over 18 amino acids. Trimming at V came to 2 bases and at J to 7 bases, leaving 11 bases not matched to a gene. As DNA, the CDR3 is TGTGCCAGCAGTTACAAAACCGGGACAGGGGTCTTGAATTCACCCCTCCACTTT. This sequence encodes CASSYKTGTGVLNSPLHF.

The chain has TRBV6-2 or TRBV6-3 and TRBJ2-2; tentative D call: TRBD2 (5 bases). V was cut by 4 bases and J by 6 bases, with 21 bases left in between. The CDR3 is made up of 17 amino acids. Germline values: CDR1 MNHEY, CDR2 SVGEGT. For the CDR3, the DNA is TGTGCCAGCAGTTTCAGAGCAACTAGTTTGGACGCCGGGGAGCTGTTTTTT. Translated: CASSFRATSLDAGELFF.

The CDR3 DNA reads TGTGCCAGTCAAAGACAGGGTGGGGAGACCCAGTACTTC. Protein: CASQRQGGETQYF. The chain links TRBV24-1 to TRBJ2-5, with 7 positions matching TRBD1. In germline, CDR1 is KGHDR, CDR2 SFDVKD. The CDR3 totals 13 residues. V shed 11 bases and J 5 bases; nucleotides not matched to a gene: 10.

This chain links TRBV28 with TRBJ2-6; unclear D gene. Deletions cut 3 bases from V and 4 bases from J, with 4 bases between. This CDR3 spans 13 amino acids. Germline CDR1 and CDR2: MDHEN and SYDVKM. The chain's CDR3 is CASSLAGANVLTF. CDR3 in DNA: TGTGCCAGCAGTTTGGCCGGGGCCAACGTCCTGACTTTC.

This clone was seen just once. This chain's CDR3 is CASSLVEDQPQHF. CDR3 in DNA: TGTGCCAGCAGCTTAGTAGAGGATCAGCCCCAGCATTTT. V and J are TRBV7-2 and TRBJ1-5; D gene ambiguous. The CDR3 totals 13 residues. The V gene lost 1 base and the J gene lost 5 bases, with 6 bases spanning the gap. Germline V gives CDR1 SGHTA, CDR2 FQGNSA. Based on the CDR3 plus reference TRBV7-2 and TRBJ1-5, the full variable domain is GAGVSQSPSNKVTEKGKDVELRCDPISGHTALYWYRQSLGQGLEFLIYFQGNSAPDKSGLPSDRFSAERTGGSVSTLTIQRTQQEDSAVYLCASSLVEDQPQHFGDGTRLSIL.